One sample yielded the 9 T cell receptor beta chains listed below, sequenced in a study of cytomegalovirus exposure and HLA in healthy donors. The repertoire was sequenced with immunoSEQ multiplex PCR; TCRdb's copy has only in-frame clones and lacks some. This sample has 200,000 to 250,000 clones, with 75% to 90% found just once. Sequences were obtained from PBMCs. Receptors were obtained from a woman between 18 and 29 years old in good health and CMV-seronegative.

The chain joins TRBV29-1 to TRBJ1-3; the D is unclear. The CDR3 runs 12 residues. V was shortened by 6 bases and J by 0 bases, with 6 bases between the two germline ends. Per the germline V gene, CDR1 is SQVTM and CDR2 is ANQGSEA. Here the CDR3 DNA reads TGCAGCGTCGCGGACTCTGGAAACACCATATATTTT. Its protein is CSVADSGNTIYF.

V and J are TRBV28 and TRBJ2-1, with 9 positions matching TRBD1. The CDR3 has 20 amino acids. J gave up 0 bases and V 6 bases, and 18 bases lay outside the gene matches. Germline V gene data show CDR1 as MDHEN and CDR2 as SYDVKM. CDR3 nucleotide sequence: TGTGCCAGCAGCTCTGCCGGGACAGGGTCCTACGGGGGCTCCTACAATGAGCAGTTCTTC. Its protein is CASSSAGTGSYGGSYNEQFF.

The chain couples TRBV30 to TRBJ1-2, with D possibly matching TRBD1 (5 bases). The CDR3 contains 13 residues. Germline CDR1 GTSNPN, CDR2 SVGIG (reference sequence). With 6 bases removed from V and 5 bases from J, the gap between germline ends came to 16 bases. CDR3 amino acids: CACTGSNRYGYTF. The CDR3 DNA reads TGTGCCTGCACAGGTTCTAATCGTTATGGCTACACCTTC.

This clone has a handful of counts. The CDR3 DNA reads TGCGCCAGCAGCCAAGTCGAGTGGACTAGCGGGAGGACAACGAGCTCCTACAATGAGCAGTTCTTC. This codes for CASSQVEWTSGRTTSSYNEQFF. V gene TRBV4-1 combines with J gene TRBJ2-1; TRBD2 matches 14 bases. Germline V CDR1 and CDR2: MGHRA, YSYEKL. This CDR3 is built from 22 residues. With 1 base clipped from V and 0 bases from J, the junction kept 14 bases outside the gene matches.

The gene calls are TRBV27 and TRBJ2-7; 7 nucleotides align to TRBD1. Germline trimming cut 5 bases from V and 2 bases from J; bases unmatched to any gene: 9. CDR1 and CDR2 (germline): MNHEY, SMNVEV (reference sequence). This CDR3 spans 15 amino acids. DNA for the CDR3: TGTGCCAGCAGTCCTCCCTCCGGGACAGCCTACGAGCAGTACTTC. This sequence encodes CASSPPSGTAYEQYF.

The chain joins TRBV2 to TRBJ1-1; D perhaps matches TRBD1 (6 bases). The CDR3 totals 14 residues. Germline lookup yields CDR1 SNHLY and CDR2 FYNNEI. The germline V and J ends were trimmed by 6 bases and 1 base, with 12 bases remaining between them. The CDR3 protein is CASRGAEQNTEAFF. CDR3 nucleotide sequence: TGTGCCAGCAGGGGGGCAGAACAGAACACTGAAGCTTTCTTT. The complete variable domain, with remaining parts taken from reference TRBV2 and TRBJ1-1, reads EPEVTQTPSHQVTQMGQEVILRCVPISNHLYFYWYRQILGQKVEFLVSFYNNEISEKSEIFDDQFSVERPDGSNFTLKIRSTKLEDSAMYFCASRGAEQNTEAFFGQGTRLTVV.

The V and J genes are TRBV6-4 and TRBJ2-1; 14 bases are shared with TRBD2. Germline CDR1 reads MRHNA; CDR2 reads SNTAGT. The CDR3 has 16 amino acids. The ends lost 5 bases at V and 8 bases at J; junction bases unmatched: 8. The CDR3 loop is CASSTRLAGGADEQFF. CDR3 in DNA: TGTGCCAGCAGTACCCGACTAGCGGGAGGGGCGGATGAGCAGTTCTTC.

The chain employs TRBV7-9 and TRBJ2-5; the match to TRBD2 covers 9 bases. Germline lookup yields CDR1 SEHNR and CDR2 FQNEAQ (reference sequence). This CDR3 region has 16 residues. The J segment lost 3 bases and the V segment lost 5 bases, leaving 10 bases of the junction unmatched. The CDR3 protein is CASSLGSGGGEETQYF. In DNA, the CDR3 is TGTGCCAGCAGCCTTGGATCTGGCGGGGGGGAAGAGACCCAGTACTTC.

The chain links TRBV10-1 to TRBJ1-4; 8 bases agree with TRBD1. V was clipped by 0 bases and J by 6 bases; unmatched bases: 9. The germline gives CDR1 WNHNN, CDR2 SYGVQD (reference sequence). This CDR3 has 17 amino acids. The DNA of the CDR3 is TGCGCCAGCAGTGAGTCAGACCAGGGGGCATGGGATGAAAAACTGTTTTTT. Its translation: CASSESDQGAWDEKLFF.